The 32 T cell receptor beta chains below were found in one sample sequenced in a study of T cells in Graves' hyperthyroidism and ophthalmopathy. TCR beta CDR3 sequences were amplified from RNA transcripts. The study used the HTBI primer set for a first-round RT-PCR of the TCR CDR3. TCRdb reprocessed the multiplex PCR reads via MiXCR and lists one record per CDR3 protein. The table lists roughly 560,000 distinct CDR3 sequences, approximately 14% of them singletons. Specimen: blood. The receptors stem from a woman in her forties with Graves' ophthalmopathy.

This clonotype was observed a handful of times. This chain links TRBV5-1 with TRBJ2-5; D possibly uses TRBD1 or TRBD2 (5 bases each). The CDR3 loop spans 14 amino acids. With 7 bases removed from V and 5 bases from J, the gap between germline ends came to 18 bases. CDR1 SGHRS and CDR2 YFSETQ come from the germline V gene. For the CDR3, the DNA is TGCGCCAGCCACCAGGGACCCTCCGGCGAGACCCAGTACTTC. Protein sequence: CASHQGPSGETQYF.

J is TRBJ1-1 and V is TRBV19, with D perhaps matching TRBD1 (5 bases). The V gene's germline CDR1 is LNHDA and CDR2 SQIVND (reference sequence). The CDR3 contains 15 residues. The DNA of the CDR3 is TGTGTTTCCTTGGGACCTCAGCGGCCGATCACTGAAGCTTTCTTT. It is translated as CVSLGPQRPITEAFF.

This clonotype was observed many times. The chain combines TRBV6-1 with TRBJ2-7, with D possibly TRBD2 on 5 matching bases. The CDR3 loop spans 13 amino acids. Between the trimmed V and J ends, which lost 2 bases and 1 base, there was a span of 6 bases. CDR1 is MNHNS and CDR2 is SASEGT in the germline V gene. The CDR3, as DNA: TGTGCCAGCAGTGAACGGGAATCCTACGAGCAGTACTTC. It encodes CASSERESYEQYF.

This clonotype showed up many times. V gene TRBV11-2 combines with J gene TRBJ2-7; the D gene is possibly TRBD1 (5 bases). The CDR3 has 15 residues. The germline V and J ends were trimmed by 3 bases and 0 bases, with 12 bases remaining between them. The germline V gene has CDR1 SGHAT and CDR2 FQNNGV. As DNA, the CDR3 is TGTGCCAGCAGCTTTCTGCAGGGAAGCTCCTACGAGCAGTACTTC. Protein product: CASSFLQGSSYEQYF.

The chain recombines TRBV6-2 or TRBV6-3 with TRBJ2-7, with D possibly being TRBD1 or TRBD2 (6 bases each). The V and J ends lost 2 bases and 3 bases respectively, with 11 bases between them. Germline CDR1 is MNHEY and CDR2 is SVGEGT. CDR3 size: 14 residues. In DNA, the CDR3 is TGTGCCAGCAGTTACCGTGGGGGGCGCTACGAGCAGTACTTC. Translating gives CASSYRGGRYEQYF.

The J gene is TRBJ1-5, the V gene TRBV6-1; D is unclear. CDR1 and CDR2 from the germline V gene are MNHNS and SASEGT. The V end lost 5 bases, the J end lost 3 bases, and 14 bases lay between the germline ends. The CDR3 covers 15 residues. CDR3 DNA sequence: TGTGCCAGCAGTCGGGTGAATCCCCCCAATCAGCCCCAGCATTTT. It translates to CASSRVNPPNQPQHF.

Ten or more counts support this clonotype. This chain uses TRBV7-3 with TRBJ2-5; 7 bases fit TRBD1. Germline V CDR1 and CDR2: SGHTA, FQGTGA. CDR3 length: 15 amino acids. Trimming removed 4 bases from V and 1 base from J; junction bases left unmatched: 6. CDR3 sequence reads: CASSSLGTAQETQYF. CDR3 DNA: TGTGCCAGCAGCTCCCTGGGGACAGCCCAAGAGACCCAGTACTTC.

This clonotype has only a few counts. The chain recombines TRBV9 with TRBJ2-7, with D tentatively TRBD1 or TRBD2 (5 bases each). From germline, CDR1 is SGDLS and CDR2 YYNGEE. Deletions cut 0 bases from V and 6 bases from J, with 13 bases between. CDR3 length: 14 amino acids. The CDR3 spells CASSVDYGGSEQYF. The CDR3 nucleotides read TGTGCCAGCAGCGTAGATTATGGGGGTAGCGAGCAGTACTTC.

This clonotype was counted ten times or more. This chain links TRBV28 with TRBJ1-5; TRBD1 is a possible D gene (5 bases). V lost 6 bases, J lost 5 bases, and 20 bases lay in between. The CDR3 has 16 amino acids. CDR1 MDHEN and CDR2 SYDVKM come from the germline V gene. CDR3 in amino acids: CASRPDGGGPYQPQHF. DNA of the CDR3: TGTGCCAGCAGACCCGATGGGGGGGGACCCTATCAGCCCCAGCATTTT.

In this sample, this clonotype turned up many times. The chain is built from TRBV6-5 and TRBJ1-1; the D is unclear. In germline, CDR1 is MNHEY, CDR2 SVGAGI. V shed 2 bases and J shed 2 bases, with 6 bases lying between them. CDR3 length equals 13 residues. The CDR3 sequence: CASSYTRNTEAFF. In DNA, the CDR3 is TGTGCCAGCAGTTACACAAGAAACACTGAAGCTTTCTTT.

This clonotype showed up many times. The chain joins TRBV20-1 to TRBJ2-2; the D call may be TRBD1 or TRBD2 (5 bases each). CDR1 is DFQATT, CDR2 SNEGSKA, per germline (reference sequence). Deletions cut 0 bases from V and 6 bases from J, with 20 bases between. The CDR3 consists of 17 residues. This CDR3 reads CSARDLRGERFAGELFF. The CDR3 region has the DNA TGCAGTGCTAGAGATCTTAGAGGGGAGCGGTTCGCCGGGGAGCTGTTTTTT.

This clonotype has a count of ten or more. The rearrangement links TRBV2 to TRBJ2-7; D uncertain. Germline CDR1 and CDR2: SNHLY and FYNNEI. The CDR3 spans 14 residues. Trimming removed 7 bases from V and 2 bases from J, with 15 bases in between. The CDR3 protein is CASKSLGNAYEQYF. As DNA, the CDR3 is TGTGCCAGCAAGTCCTTGGGTAATGCCTACGAGCAGTACTTC.

This clonotype was seen a handful of times. The chain employs TRBV30 and TRBJ1-3, with a possible D match to TRBD1 (6 bases). CDR1 is GTSNPN, CDR2 SVGIG, per germline (reference sequence). V lost 3 bases and J 3 bases, leaving 12 bases between the germline ends. This CDR3 is 14 amino acids long. The CDR3 region has the DNA TGTGCCTGGAGCCTCAGGGGTGTTGGAAACACCATATATTTT. As protein: CAWSLRGVGNTIYF.

In this sample, this clonotype turned up many times. The chain joins TRBV19 to TRBJ1-2, with a weak D call TRBD1 (6 bases). V lost 3 bases to trimming and J lost 0 bases, with 11 bases between them. The CDR3 extends over 15 amino acids. Germline-derived CDR1 and CDR2 are LNHDA and SQIVND (reference sequence). The CDR3 reads CASSIGDTSNYGYTF. Written as DNA, the CDR3 is TGTGCCAGTAGTATTGGGGACACCTCTAACTATGGCTACACCTTC.

This clonotype was counted at least ten times. The gene calls are TRBV6-2 or TRBV6-3 and TRBJ2-7; TRBD2 matches at 8 bases. V shed 4 bases, J shed 3 bases, and the junction held 8 bases outside the gene matches. CDR1 and CDR2 from the germline V gene are MNHEY and SVGEGT. The CDR3 is made up of 15 amino acids. In DNA form, the CDR3 reads TGTGCCAGCAGTTTCGAGACTAGCGCATACTACGAGCAGTACTTC. It is translated as CASSFETSAYYEQYF.

DNA of the CDR3: TGTGCCAGCAGCCCCGGAGCTTTCTTT. Its protein is CASSPGAFF. This sequence joins TRBV13 and TRBJ1-1; no reliable D call. V gave up 5 bases and J gave up 10 bases, with 5 bases separating them. Per germline, CDR1 PRHDT and CDR2 FYEKMQ (reference sequence). CDR3 length: 9 residues.

V and J are TRBV3-1 and TRBJ1-6, with D possibly being TRBD1 (5 bases). Germline V gene sequence: CDR1 LGHDT, CDR2 YNNKEL (reference sequence). V was cut by 0 bases and J by 6 bases, with 12 bases left in between. This CDR3 region has 16 residues. The CDR3 sequence is CASSQDNGGVNSPLHF. The CDR3 DNA reads TGTGCCAGCAGCCAAGATAACGGGGGTGTTAATTCACCCCTCCACTTT.

This clonotype was seen only a few times. The chain is built from TRBV7-9 and TRBJ1-2; perhaps TRBD1 as D (6 bases). There are 16 residues in the CDR3. Looked up from germline, CDR1 is SEHNR and CDR2 is FQNEAQ (reference sequence). V lost 1 base and J lost 4, with 16 bases in between. CDR3 residues: CASSLEETGAGYGYTF. In nucleotides, the CDR3 is TGTGCCAGCAGCTTAGAAGAGACGGGGGCGGGCTATGGCTACACCTTC.

In this sample, this clonotype turned up many times. The chain uses TRBV30 and TRBJ2-2; possible D gene TRBD2, 6 bases. V was pared by 7 bases and J by 3 bases, with 15 bases between. The CDR3 length is 14 residues. The germline CDR1 and CDR2 sequences are GTSNPN and SVGIG (reference sequence). The CDR3 protein is CAFGRTTYTGELFF. Here the CDR3 DNA reads TGTGCCTTTGGGAGGACTACTTACACCGGGGAGCTGTTTTTT.

At least ten counts were recorded for this clonotype. The chain carries TRBV2 and TRBJ2-5, with D possibly matching TRBD2 (6 bases). From germline, CDR1 is SNHLY and CDR2 FYNNEI. CDR3 length: 15 amino acids. Deletions cut 8 bases from V and 0 bases from J, with 16 bases between. The CDR3 bases are TGTGCCAGCCTCAGGGACTTCTACTACCAAGAGACCCAGTACTTC. Translating it yields CASLRDFYYQETQYF.

This clonotype showed up many times. This sequence joins TRBV20-1 and TRBJ1-1; D remains unclear. This CDR3 spans 13 amino acids. Germline CDR1 DFQATT, CDR2 SNEGSKA (reference sequence). The V gene lost 6 bases and the J gene lost 6 bases, with 17 bases spanning the gap. This CDR3 reads CSARTPGVPEAFF. The CDR3, as DNA: TGCAGTGCACGCACCCCGGGTGTTCCTGAAGCTTTCTTT.

The sample holds many counts of this clonotype. The J gene is TRBJ1-3, the V gene TRBV9; 7 bases map to TRBD1. CDR1 SGDLS and CDR2 YYNGEE come from the germline V gene. The CDR3 runs 16 residues. The V gene end was trimmed by 4 bases and the J gene end by 4 bases; junction bases not matched to a gene: 11. The CDR3 nucleotides read TGTGCCAGCAGCCCAACAGGACAGGACAAGGGAAACACCATATATTTT. Amino acids: CASSPTGQDKGNTIYF.

This clonotype was detected ten times or more. The V and J genes are TRBV11-3 and TRBJ1-3; D uncertain. CDR1 is SGHNT and CDR2 is YENEEA in the germline V gene. This CDR3 has 11 residues. V was shortened by 2 bases and J by 8 bases, with 4 bases between the two germline ends. The CDR3 nucleotides read TGTGCCAGCAGCTTATGGGACACCATATATTTT. Translated: CASSLWDTIYF.

This clonotype has ten or more counts. The rearrangement uses TRBV11-2 and TRBJ2-2, with 9 bases matching TRBD2. Losses at the gene ends were 5 bases for V and 5 bases for J; bases not matched to a gene: 12. The CDR3 covers 17 residues. Germline V gene sequence: CDR1 SGHAT, CDR2 FQNNGV. The CDR3 loop is CASSPGAQTSGTGELFF. In DNA form, the CDR3 reads TGTGCCAGCAGCCCGGGGGCGCAGACTAGCGGAACCGGGGAGCTGTTTTTT.

In its sample, this clonotype was seen many times. This chain joins TRBV6-1 and TRBJ2-2; the D is unclear. Trimming took 2 bases from V and 2 from J, leaving 3 bases between them. There are 13 residues in the CDR3. Germline CDR1 reads MNHNS; CDR2 reads SASEGT. The CDR3, as DNA: TGTGCCAGCAGTGAACCCAACACCGGGGAGCTGTTTTTT. The encoded protein is CASSEPNTGELFF.

This clonotype was counted many times. The V call is TRBV7-9, the J call TRBJ1-2, with D possibly matching TRBD1 (6 bases). The ends were cut back, 5 bases at V and 3 bases at J, with 16 bases in the middle. The CDR3 runs 15 residues. Germline-derived CDR1 and CDR2 are SEHNR and FQNEAQ (reference sequence). CDR3: CASSPQGSGYYGYTF. Written as DNA, the CDR3 is TGTGCCAGCAGCCCCCAGGGGTCGGGCTACTATGGCTACACCTTC.

There are many counts of this clonotype. The CDR3 DNA follows: TGCAGTGCTAGAGAACCGACAGGGTCTGGCTACACCTTC. Translating it yields CSAREPTGSGYTF. The chain has TRBV20-1 and TRBJ1-2; TRBD1 matches 7 bases. Germline V gives CDR1 DFQATT, CDR2 SNEGSKA (reference sequence). Trimming cost V 0 bases and J 7 bases; bases outside gene matches: 5. This CDR3 contains 13 residues.

Many counts were recorded for this clonotype. This chain uses TRBV6-1 with TRBJ1-2; TRBD1 matches at 9 bases. V shed 8 bases and J 8 bases; nucleotides not matched to a gene: 12. Germline assignment: CDR1 MNHNS and CDR2 SASEGT. The length of the CDR3 is 14 residues. CDR3 sequence reads: CASRPTPGTGGYTF. CDR3 DNA sequence: TGTGCCAGCCGACCGACTCCCGGGACAGGGGGCTACACCTTC.

This clonotype was observed a handful of times. The chain couples TRBV5-1 to TRBJ2-7, with 13 bases matching TRBD2. The CDR3 totals 15 residues. The junction had 4 bases not matched to a gene; V was cut back by 5 bases and J by 2 bases. Germline V gene sequence: CDR1 SGHRS, CDR2 YFSETQ. The CDR3 is CASRAGTSGTYEQYF. The DNA of the CDR3 is TGCGCCAGCAGGGCCGGGACTAGCGGGACCTACGAGCAGTACTTC.

The table lists this clonotype with a few counts. V usage is TRBV2 and J usage is TRBJ1-1; a weak D match, TRBD1 (5 bases). This CDR3 has 13 amino acids. V lost 9 bases and J lost 6, with 17 bases in between. Per the germline V gene, CDR1 is SNHLY and CDR2 is FYNNEI. The CDR3 here is CARRVGESSEAFF. CDR3 nucleotide sequence: TGTGCCAGAAGGGTGGGGGAATCATCTGAAGCTTTCTTT.

This clonotype was observed many times. The chain joins TRBV25-1 to TRBJ1-1; the D gene is possibly TRBD1 (5 bases). CDR3 length: 15 amino acids. Germline loops: CDR1 MGHDK, CDR2 SYGVNS. V was trimmed by 1 base and J by 10 bases, leaving 19 bases between them. CDR3 residues: CASSEFRGGEAGAFF. The CDR3 DNA reads TGTGCCAGCAGTGAATTTAGAGGAGGGGAGGCTGGAGCTTTCTTT.

The table lists this clonotype with many counts. The V call is TRBV18, the J call TRBJ1-5; D remains ambiguous. This CDR3 is built from 12 residues. The germline V gene has CDR1 KGHSH and CDR2 LQKENI. Trimming stripped 0 bases from V and 5 bases from J, with 2 bases between. DNA for the CDR3: TGTGCCAGCTCACCACCGGATCAGCCCCAGCATTTT. Its translation is CASSPPDQPQHF.